Listed below are T cell receptor beta chains from one sample, sequenced in a study of beta chain features in type 1 diabetes. Some clones are missing from TCRdb's copy, which holds only in-frame ones; the method was immunoSEQ multiplex PCR. Found here are 300,000 to 350,000 clones, roughly 12% of them singletons; the top ten hold around 0.016%. Specimen: naive CD4+ T cells from blood. These receptors all come from a woman aged 18 to 35 with type 1 diabetes. Each CDR3 is given with its conserved first and last residue. The D gene is left open where the match is weak. Clone size is not always given. Where it is, it says once, few, many or a class for expanded clones.

j_call v_call clone_size d_call cdr3_nt cdr3_aa
TRBJ1-4 TRBV9 - TRBD1 TGTGCCAGCAGCATTCGGGACAGGGGGTCTTATGAAAAACTGTTTTTT CASSIRDRGSYEKLFF
TRBJ2-1 TRBV7-2 few TRBD2 TGTGCCAGCAGCCTGCAGCGGGATAGAATACAGAATGAGCAGTTCTTC CASSLQRDRIQNEQFF
TRBJ2-1 TRBV12-5 few - TGTGCTAGTGGCCCTTGGACAGCCGGGGCCAATGAGCAGTTCTTC CASGPWTAGANEQFF
TRBJ2-1 TRBV7-2 - TRBD1 TGTGCCAGCAGCTTCAGGGGGCTGAGTACCGATGAGCAGTTCTTC CASSFRGLSTDEQFF
TRBJ2-1 TRBV6-5 few TRBD2 TGTGCCAGCAGTTACTTCATGACTAGCGGGAGCGGTGAGCAGTTCTTC CASSYFMTSGSGEQFF
TRBJ2-2 TRBV2 few TRBD2 TGTGCCAGCAGTGTGGGAGGGAGCGGTGGCACCGGGGAGCTGTTTTTT CASSVGGSGGTGELFF
TRBJ2-5 TRBV5-4 - TRBD2 TGTGCCAGCAGCTTTATAGGGGAGCGGGACGGACAAGAGACCCAGTACTTC CASSFIGERDGQETQYF
TRBJ1-2 TRBV7-9 - - TGTGCCAGCAGACCCGACAGCTATGGCTACACCTTC CASRPDSYGYTF
TRBJ2-7 TRBV18 few TRBD1 TGTGCCAGCTCACCCGGGACAGGGGCTTACGAGCAGTACTTC CASSPGTGAYEQYF
TRBJ2-6 TRBV5-4 few TRBD1 TGTGCCAGCAGCTGGGGACAGGGCTCCTCTGGGGCCAACGTCCTGACTTTC CASSWGQGSSGANVLTF
TRBJ1-1 TRBV7-9 - - TGTGCCAGCAGCGCACAGGGTCGGGGAGCTTTCTTT CASSAQGRGAFF
TRBJ2-1 TRBV28 - - TGTGCCAGCAGCTTTCGGGTCAATGAGCAGTTCTTC CASSFRVNEQFF
TRBJ2-2 TRBV5-1 - TRBD1 TGCGCCAGCAGCTTTTTGGCAGGGGGCGGTACCGGGGAGCTGTTTTTT CASSFLAGGGTGELFF
TRBJ2-5 TRBV5-4 - TRBD2 TGTGCCAGCAGTCCGGGACTAGCGGGAGGGCTGGGAGAGACCCAGTACTTC CASSPGLAGGLGETQYF
TRBJ1-1 TRBV30 once - TGTGCCTGGAGTGTAAGGGGTCACACTGAAGCTTTCTTT CAWSVRGHTEAFF
TRBJ2-3 TRBV28 - TRBD2 TGTGCCAGTAGCGGGAGCGTTGCAGATACGCAGTATTTT CASSGSVADTQYF
TRBJ2-3 TRBV7-9 few TRBD2 TGTGCCAGCAGCTTTTTAGCGGGAGGCGGGTCCGATACGCAGTATTTT CASSFLAGGGSDTQYF
TRBJ2-1 TRBV7-9 - TRBD2 TGTGCCAGCAGCTTGAGACTAGCGGACAATGAGCAGTTCTTC CASSLRLADNEQFF
TRBJ2-5 TRBV18 - TRBD1 TGTGCCAGCTCATGGGCAGGGGGCTCGGAGACCCAGTACTTC CASSWAGGSETQYF
TRBJ2-5 TRBV7-9 many - TGTGCCAGCAGCCCCCTGGTGGGGCCGGGTTCCCAGTACTTC CASSPLVGPGSQYF
TRBJ2-5 TRBV7-2 few - TGTGCCAGCAGCAGGACAGTAATCCAAGAGACCCAGTACTTC CASSRTVIQETQYF
TRBJ2-1 TRBV2 few - TGTGCCATCATAGCGGTTAGCTCCTACAATGAGCAGTTCTTC CAIIAVSSYNEQFF
TRBJ2-5 TRBV6-5 - - TGTGCCAGCAGTAACGGAGGGAGAGAGACCCAGTACTTC CASSNGGRETQYF
TRBJ1-1 TRBV6-1 - - TGTGCCAGCAGAAGGAACAGGGACAACACTGAAGCTTTCTTT CASRRNRDNTEAFF
TRBJ2-7 TRBV7-2 few TRBD1 TGTGCCAGCAGTTCTACCGGGACAGGGTCTCGAAAGTACTTC CASSSTGTGSRKYF
TRBJ1-1 TRBV18 - TRBD1 TGTGCCAGCTCACCCAGGACAGGGAACACTGAAGCTTTCTTT CASSPRTGNTEAFF
TRBJ2-7 TRBV28 - - TGTGCCAGCAGTTTACCGACAGGCCTGATCGTTACCTACGAGCAGTACTTC CASSLPTGLIVTYEQYF
TRBJ1-5 TRBV10-3 - TRBD1 TGTGCCATCAGTGAGGGACAGGGTACTCAGCCCCAGCATTTT CAISEGQGTQPQHF
TRBJ2-7 TRBV10-2 few - TGCGCCAGCACTCTGGGGCAATACGAGCAGTACTTC CASTLGQYEQYF
TRBJ2-7 TRBV27 - - TGTGCCAGCAGTCCCCGGGACGGGAGCTCCTACGAGCAGTACTTC CASSPRDGSSYEQYF
TRBJ2-3 TRBV28 - TRBD2 TGTGCCAGCAGGCCCGGGGGGACCACAGATACGCAGTATTTT CASRPGGTTDTQYF
TRBJ2-1 TRBV6-5 few TRBD1 TGTGCCAGCTATACAGGGGGAGGTGAGCAGTTCTTC CASYTGGGEQFF
TRBJ2-7 TRBV5-4 few - TGTGCCAGCAGCTTGCCCGGAGGCCTCTCCTACGAGCAGTACTTC CASSLPGGLSYEQYF
TRBJ2-4 TRBV9 - TRBD2 TGTGCCAGCAGCGAGCGTAGCGGGATTGATGTGAAAAACATTCAGTACTTC CASSERSGIDVKNIQYF
TRBJ2-1 TRBV28 few - TGTGCCAGCACTAGTTCGAGTAGCGGCATCTACAATGAGCAGTTCTTC CASTSSSSGIYNEQFF
TRBJ1-1 TRBV5-4 few - TGTGCCAGCAGCTCACAGGCCATGAACACTGAAGCTTTCTTT CASSSQAMNTEAFF
TRBJ2-1 TRBV12-5 - - TGTGCTAGTGGTTTGGTTGGGAGGCTAGGCAATGAGCAGTTCTTC CASGLVGRLGNEQFF
TRBJ2-1 TRBV30 - - TGTGCCTGGAGTGTAAGTGGGGCAGAGCAGTTCTTC CAWSVSGAEQFF
TRBJ2-1 TRBV2 few TRBD2 TGTGCCAGCAGTGAGGCGGGAGGGCCCACTGAGCAGTTCTTC CASSEAGGPTEQFF
TRBJ2-1 TRBV5-1 - TRBD1 TGCGCCAGCAGCCTGGGACAGAGTCACAATGAGCAGTTCTTC CASSLGQSHNEQFF
TRBJ1-1 TRBV30 - - TGTGCCTATGGGCTGGGACATCGCAACACTGAAGCTTTCTTT CAYGLGHRNTEAFF
TRBJ2-3 TRBV10-2 - - TGCGCCAGCAGTGAGTTCAGGCCCCCGGGGGATAATACGCAGTATTTT CASSEFRPPGDNTQYF
TRBJ2-1 TRBV27 - TRBD2 TGTGCCAGCAGGCCGGACACGGTCTGGGGGGGCTCCTACAATGAGCAGTTCTTC CASRPDTVWGGSYNEQFF
TRBJ2-3 TRBV30 - TRBD2 TGTGCCTGGAGTGTACTGAGGACTAGCGGGAGAATAGATACGCAGTATTTT CAWSVLRTSGRIDTQYF
TRBJ2-1 TRBV30 - - TGTGCCTGGAGTGCGGCAGGGGGGTACAATGAGCAGTTCTTC CAWSAAGGYNEQFF
TRBJ1-1 TRBV7-9 - TRBD1 TGTGCCAGCAGCTCTCAGGGGGTCAACACTGAAGCTTTCTTT CASSSQGVNTEAFF
TRBJ2-1 TRBV7-3 - TRBD2 TGTGCCAGCAGCTTAGGGCCCCCTAGGGAGGGAGGCTACAATGAGCAGTTCTTC CASSLGPPREGGYNEQFF
TRBJ2-3 TRBV28 few - TGTGCCAGCAGGCGTGGCGGGACAGTCTCAGGAGATACGCAGTATTTT CASRRGGTVSGDTQYF
TRBJ2-4 TRBV18 many - TGTGCCAGCTCACCACGCGGAGGGGACATTCAGTACTTC CASSPRGGDIQYF
TRBJ1-5 TRBV28 few - TGTGCCAGCCTCAGGGATCAGCCCCAGCATTTT CASLRDQPQHF
TRBJ2-5 TRBV30 few TRBD1 TGTGCCTGGACCGCGGACAGGGCCGGGGAGACCCAGTACTTC CAWTADRAGETQYF
TRBJ2-5 TRBV7-2 - TRBD2 TGTGCCAGCAGCTTAGGACTAGCGGGGTCACAAGAGACCCAGTACTTC CASSLGLAGSQETQYF